The clone carrying this T cell receptor beta chain was found many times. Its specificity is not known. Unique molecular identifiers were attached to individual cDNA molecules. TCRdb re-analysed the 5' RACE reads in MiXCR, keeping a single row per CDR3 protein. Counted here are some 30,000 distinct CDR3 sequences, roughly 6.1% occurring once; the ten biggest clones make up more than 4.5%. These data come from a study of early T cells in non-severe SARS-CoV-2 infection. Overall study context: The chains were unpaired, and the sequenced material was bulk RNA from unsorted whole blood.

Overall study findings and caveats: Matches to VDJdb favored anti-spike CD8 responses and missed private and CD4 specificities.

The sequence was obtained from an adult who was a healthcare worker with PCR-confirmed SARS-CoV-2 infection or an uninfected control (not recorded which). The sample comprised whole blood.

The CDR3 region is CASTLAGVNEQFF. Here the CDR3 DNA reads TGTGCCAGCACATTAGCGGGAGTGAATGAGCAGTTCTTC. The genes are TRBV9 and TRBJ2-1; 9 nucleotides align to TRBD2. There are 13 residues in the CDR3. Looked up from germline, CDR1 is SGDLS and CDR2 is YYNGEE. With 6 bases clipped from V and 7 bases from J, the junction kept 5 bases outside the gene matches.